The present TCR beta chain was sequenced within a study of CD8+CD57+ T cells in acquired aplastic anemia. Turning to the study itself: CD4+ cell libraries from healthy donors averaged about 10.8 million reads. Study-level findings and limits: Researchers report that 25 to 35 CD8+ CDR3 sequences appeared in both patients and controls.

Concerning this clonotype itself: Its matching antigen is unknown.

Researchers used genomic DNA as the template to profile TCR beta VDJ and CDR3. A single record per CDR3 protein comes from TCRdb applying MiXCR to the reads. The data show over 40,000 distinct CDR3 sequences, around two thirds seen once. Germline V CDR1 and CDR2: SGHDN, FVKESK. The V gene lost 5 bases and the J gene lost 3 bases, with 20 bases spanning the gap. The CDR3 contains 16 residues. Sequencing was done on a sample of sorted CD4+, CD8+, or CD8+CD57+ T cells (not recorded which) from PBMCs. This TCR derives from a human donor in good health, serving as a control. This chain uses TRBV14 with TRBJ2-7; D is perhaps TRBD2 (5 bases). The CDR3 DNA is TGTGCCAGCAGCTTAGTTCCTGCAGCGGAGAACTACGAGCAGTACTTC. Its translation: CASSLVPAAENYEQYF.